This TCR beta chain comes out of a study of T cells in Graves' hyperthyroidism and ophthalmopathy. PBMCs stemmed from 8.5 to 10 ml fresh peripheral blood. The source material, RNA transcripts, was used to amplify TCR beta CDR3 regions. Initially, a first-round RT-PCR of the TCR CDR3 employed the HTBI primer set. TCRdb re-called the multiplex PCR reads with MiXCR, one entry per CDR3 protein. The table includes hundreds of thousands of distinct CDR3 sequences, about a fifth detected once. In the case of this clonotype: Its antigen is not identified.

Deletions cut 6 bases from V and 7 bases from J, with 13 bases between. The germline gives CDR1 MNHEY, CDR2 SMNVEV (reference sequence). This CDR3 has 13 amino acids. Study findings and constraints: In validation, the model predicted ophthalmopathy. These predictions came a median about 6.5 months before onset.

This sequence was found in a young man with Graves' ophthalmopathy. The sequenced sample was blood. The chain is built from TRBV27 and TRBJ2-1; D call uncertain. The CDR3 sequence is CASREFFGNEQFF. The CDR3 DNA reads TGTGCCAGCAGGGAGTTCTTTGGTAATGAGCAGTTCTTC.